The 27 T cell receptor beta chains below all came from one sample that was sequenced in a study of blood T cell repertoires in COVID-19. TCRdb keeps only in-frame clones here, not all; method: immunoSEQ multiplex PCR. The sample lists 300,000 to 450,000 clones, approximately 90% occurring once. The sequencing sample was made of peripheral blood. Receptors originate from a woman aged 55-70 years with COVID-19, enrolled during active disease.

The V and J genes are TRBV19 and TRBJ2-3; 10 bases match TRBD2. There are 14 residues in the CDR3. The V gene's germline CDR1 is LNHDA and CDR2 SQIVND (reference sequence). The V and J ends lost 6 bases and 4 bases, in that order; junction bases with no gene match: 4. CDR3 nucleotides: TGTGCCAGTAGGAGGACTAGCGGCCCAGATACGCAGTATTTT. This sequence encodes CASRRTSGPDTQYF.

J is TRBJ1-5 and V is TRBV6-1, with a weak D call TRBD1 (5 bases). The V gene lost 1 base and the J gene lost 3 bases, with 7 bases spanning the gap. CDR1 is MNHNS, CDR2 SASEGT, per germline. The CDR3 spans 14 residues. The CDR3 protein is CASSEDRNNQPQHF. CDR3 bases: TGTGCCAGCAGTGAAGACAGGAACAATCAGCCCCAGCATTTT.

This clone was observed once. The chain is built from TRBV6-1 and TRBJ2-6; D is unresolved. Germline CDR1 and CDR2: MNHNS and SASEGT. V was trimmed by 1 base and J by 3 bases, leaving 19 bases between them. This CDR3 contains 19 residues. Here the CDR3 reads CASSEEAMVVLNGANVLTF. The CDR3 DNA sequence: TGTGCCAGCAGTGAAGAAGCGATGGTGGTTTTGAATGGGGCCAACGTCCTGACTTTC.

J is TRBJ1-1 and V is TRBV6-5; weak D call: TRBD1 (6 bases). CDR1 is MNHEY and CDR2 is SVGAGI in the germline V gene. The V end was cut by 6 bases, the J end by 1 base, with 12 bases between. The CDR3 runs to 14 residues. The CDR3 here is CASRLQGPNTEAFF. The CDR3 bases are TGTGCCAGCAGATTACAGGGACCGAACACTGAAGCTTTCTTT.

The V gene is TRBV19, the J gene TRBJ1-1; D uncertain. Germline assignment: CDR1 LNHDA and CDR2 SQIVND (reference sequence). V lost 6 bases and J 1 base, leaving 9 bases between the germline ends. This CDR3 contains 13 residues. CDR3 sequence reads: CASSTDPNTEAFF. DNA of the CDR3: TGTGCCAGTAGCACAGACCCGAACACTGAAGCTTTCTTT.

The chain uses TRBV28 and TRBJ1-2, with D perhaps matching TRBD1 (6 bases). V shed 4 bases and J shed 5 bases, with 20 bases lying between them. The CDR3 covers 16 residues. Germline CDR1 MDHEN, CDR2 SYDVKM. This chain's CDR3 is CASSSGDDPGAYGYTF. CDR3 in DNA: TGTGCCAGCAGTTCTGGGGACGACCCAGGGGCGTATGGCTACACCTTC.

This clone was counted a single time. The chain has TRBV18 and TRBJ2-3, with 7 bases lining up with TRBD1. Germline trimming cut 5 bases from V and 2 bases from J; bases unmatched to any gene: 7. The CDR3 extends over 15 amino acids. The germline V gene encodes CDR1 KGHSH and CDR2 LQKENI. The CDR3 loop is CASSSRDSPTDTQYF. In DNA, the CDR3 is TGTGCCAGCTCATCTAGGGACAGCCCCACAGATACGCAGTATTTT.

With respect to this clone: Other DNA sequences within the sample encode an identical CDR3. This rearrangement joins TRBV18 to TRBJ1-1; D not resolved. Trimming shortened V by 3 bases and J by 0 bases, and 5 bases separated the two germline ends. CDR1 and CDR2 (germline): KGHSH, LQKENI. The CDR3 is 13 amino acids. The CDR3 nucleotides are TGTGCCAGCTCACCCCTCCTGAACACTGAAGCTTTCTTT. Its translation is CASSPLLNTEAFF.

This chain links TRBV5-4 with TRBJ2-1; 10 nucleotides align to TRBD1. V shed 3 bases, J shed 4 bases, and the junction held 7 bases outside the gene matches. The CDR3 totals 16 residues. Germline assignment: CDR1 SGHNT and CDR2 YYREEE (reference sequence). The CDR3 loop is CASSSRTGQGYNEQFF. DNA for the CDR3: TGTGCCAGCAGCTCCAGAACGGGACAGGGGTACAATGAGCAGTTCTTC.

This clone came up a few times. The V call is TRBV7-6, the J call TRBJ2-7; 9 bases are a match to TRBD1. Germline V gene data show CDR1 as SGHVS and CDR2 as FNYEAQ. The CDR3 covers 15 residues. V gave up 3 bases and J gave up 3 bases; unmatched junction bases: 6. The CDR3 nucleotides read TGTGCCAGCAGCTTCAAACCGGGACAGGGCTACGAGCAGTACTTC. Translating it yields CASSFKPGQGYEQYF.

The V call is TRBV6-5, the J call TRBJ1-2; TRBD1 matches 7 bases. The V gene end was trimmed by 5 bases and the J gene end by 0 bases; junction bases not matched to a gene: 6. CDR1 MNHEY and CDR2 SVGAGI come from the germline V gene. This CDR3 has 15 amino acids. The CDR3 coding sequence is TGTGCCAGCAGTCTAGACAGGGAAGCTAACTATGGCTACACCTTC. Its protein product is CASSLDREANYGYTF.

This chain uses TRBV18 with TRBJ1-2, with D perhaps matching TRBD1 (6 bases). The V gene lost 3 bases and the J gene lost 1 base, with 12 bases spanning the gap. Per germline, CDR1 KGHSH and CDR2 LQKENI. The CDR3 totals 15 residues. The CDR3 protein is CASSPRQADNYGYTF. The CDR3 nucleotides read TGTGCCAGCTCACCCAGACAGGCTGATAACTATGGCTACACCTTC.

This chain connects TRBV11-1 to TRBJ2-1, with TRBD2 matching 8 bases. CDR3 length: 15 amino acids. Unmatched junction bases numbered 1, after V lost 0 bases and J lost 3 bases. Germline CDR1 reads SGHAT; CDR2 reads FQDESV (reference sequence). The CDR3 loop is CASSLAAGGYNEQFF. The CDR3 DNA is TGTGCCAGCAGCTTAGCTGCGGGGGGCTACAATGAGCAGTTCTTC.

The gene calls are TRBV5-8 and TRBJ1-1; D is unclear. V lost 3 bases to trimming and J lost 0 bases, with 12 bases between them. Germline V gene sequence: CDR1 SGHTS, CDR2 YDEGEE. This CDR3 region has 15 residues. The DNA of the CDR3 is TGTGCCAGCAGCTCGTGGGGAGCCATGAACACTGAAGCTTTCTTT. Its protein product is CASSSWGAMNTEAFF.

The chain combines TRBV6-5 with TRBJ2-7; TRBD1 matches 8 bases. The length of the CDR3 is 15 residues. The junction had 7 bases not matched to a gene; V was cut back by 0 bases and J by 6 bases. Germline CDR1 and CDR2: MNHEY and SVGAGI. The CDR3 loop is CASSYSRDRLSEQYF. The CDR3 DNA sequence: TGTGCCAGCAGTTACTCCCGGGACAGGCTGTCCGAGCAGTACTTC.

V usage is TRBV19 and J usage is TRBJ1-3, with D perhaps matching TRBD1 (5 bases). In germline, CDR1 is LNHDA, CDR2 SQIVND (reference sequence). Trimming left V 3 bases short and J 4 bases short, with 13 bases between. The CDR3 is 15 amino acids. The CDR3 DNA reads as TGTGCCAGTAGTATCCGTGGCAGGGTAGGAAACACCATATATTTT. Encoded protein: CASSIRGRVGNTIYF.

The chain uses TRBV4-1 and TRBJ2-2; 12 positions agree with TRBD2. CDR1 MGHRA and CDR2 YSYEKL come from the germline V gene. Trimming removed 4 bases from V and 7 bases from J; junction bases left unmatched: 10. The CDR3 has 17 amino acids. CDR3 sequence: CASSPGLAGLLGGELFF. Written as DNA, the CDR3 is TGCGCCAGCAGCCCCGGACTAGCGGGACTTTTGGGCGGGGAGCTGTTTTTT.

This clone was picked up one time. The chain couples TRBV12-5 to TRBJ2-1; 7 bases agree with TRBD1. The CDR3 runs to 15 residues. V lost 2 bases, J lost 4 bases, and 5 bases stayed unmatched. Germline values: CDR1 LGHNT, CDR2 FRNRAP. The CDR3 spells CASGLPPGQYNEQFF. CDR3 DNA sequence: TGTGCTAGTGGTTTGCCCCCGGGACAGTACAATGAGCAGTTCTTC.

The J gene is TRBJ1-2, the V gene TRBV18, with D possibly being TRBD1 (6 bases). CDR3 size: 15 residues. CDR1 and CDR2 (germline): KGHSH, LQKENI. V dropped 6 bases and J dropped 7 bases, with 21 bases sitting between them. CDR3 in amino acids: CASSPTGNQESGYTF. Written as DNA, the CDR3 is TGTGCCAGCTCTCCAACAGGGAATCAGGAGAGTGGCTACACCTTC.

Of note for this clone: One end of the junction varies from germline; a read error may be responsible. CDR3 sequence reads: CSASSSSHEQYF. DNA of the CDR3: TGCAGTGCTAGTTCTAGCTCCCACGAGCAGTACTTC. The chain combines TRBV20-1 with TRBJ2-7, with a tentative D call TRBD2 (5 bases). This CDR3 is built from 12 residues. Germline V gene sequence: CDR1 DFQATT, CDR2 SNEGSKA (reference sequence).

The rearrangement uses TRBV9 and TRBJ1-6; TRBD1 agrees at 8 bases. V was pared by 5 bases and J by 9 bases, with 7 bases of the junction left unmatched. This CDR3 region has 14 residues. Germline V lookup: CDR1 SGDLS, CDR2 YYNGEE. The CDR3 DNA follows: TGTGCCAGCAGTGAGACAGGGGTGGTTTCACCCCTCCACTTT. Residues: CASSETGVVSPLHF.

For the CDR3, the DNA is TGTGCCAGCCAAGGGACAGACTCTTACAATGAGCAGTTCTTC. Translating gives CASQGTDSYNEQFF. The rearrangement uses TRBV13 and TRBJ2-1; the match to TRBD1 covers 7 bases. Trimming removed 8 bases from V and 4 bases from J; junction bases left unmatched: 8. Looked up from germline, CDR1 is PRHDT and CDR2 is FYEKMQ (reference sequence). The CDR3 contains 14 residues. Full variable domain (remainder filled in from reference TRBV13 and TRBJ2-1): AAGVIQSPRHLIKEKRETATLKCYPIPRHDTVYWYQQGPGQDPQFLISFYEKMQSDKGSIPDRFSAQQFSDYHSELNMSSLELGDSALYFCASQGTDSYNEQFFGPGTRLTVL.

The V gene is TRBV28, the J gene TRBJ2-7, with D perhaps matching TRBD1 (6 bases). V dropped 6 bases and J dropped 2 bases, with 11 bases sitting between them. The CDR3 covers 13 residues. In germline, CDR1 is MDHEN, CDR2 SYDVKM. CDR3 DNA sequence: TGTGCCAGCAGGGGGCAGGGGACCTACGAGCAGTACTTC. It is translated as CASRGQGTYEQYF.

The CDR3 DNA follows: TGTGCCAGCAGTTACGCGGCAGGGTCCCACTATGGCTACACCTTC. Translating gives CASSYAAGSHYGYTF. The rearrangement links TRBV6-5 to TRBJ1-2; TRBD1 might be the D (5 bases). CDR3 length equals 15 residues. Germline V CDR1 and CDR2: MNHEY, SVGAGI. Trimming removed 2 bases at V and 3 bases at J, with 13 bases between.

V usage is TRBV27 and J usage is TRBJ1-4; 9 bases map to TRBD1. Trimming removed 8 bases from V and 1 base from J; junction bases left unmatched: 11. Germline V gene data show CDR1 as MNHEY and CDR2 as SMNVEV (reference sequence). CDR3 length: 17 amino acids. CDR3 protein: CASPRDRDVLTNEKLFF. Here the CDR3 DNA reads TGTGCCAGCCCCAGGGACAGGGATGTCTTAACTAATGAAAAACTGTTTTTT.

The rearrangement uses TRBV28 and TRBJ1-2; unclear D gene. V lost 5 bases, J lost 2 bases, and 12 bases lay in between. The CDR3 is 14 amino acids. From germline, CDR1 is MDHEN and CDR2 SYDVKM. Written as DNA, the CDR3 is TGTGCCAGCAGTCAACACGCCGAAAACTATGGCTACACCTTC. It is translated as CASSQHAENYGYTF.

This rearrangement joins TRBV15 to TRBJ1-2; 8 nucleotides agree with TRBD1. Germline trimming cut 1 base from V and 6 bases from J; bases unmatched to any gene: 4. Germline-derived CDR1 and CDR2 are LNHNV and YYDKDF (reference sequence). The length of the CDR3 is 14 residues. This CDR3 reads CATSRVAGGDGYTF. In DNA, the CDR3 is TGTGCCACCAGCAGAGTGGCAGGGGGCGATGGCTACACCTTC.